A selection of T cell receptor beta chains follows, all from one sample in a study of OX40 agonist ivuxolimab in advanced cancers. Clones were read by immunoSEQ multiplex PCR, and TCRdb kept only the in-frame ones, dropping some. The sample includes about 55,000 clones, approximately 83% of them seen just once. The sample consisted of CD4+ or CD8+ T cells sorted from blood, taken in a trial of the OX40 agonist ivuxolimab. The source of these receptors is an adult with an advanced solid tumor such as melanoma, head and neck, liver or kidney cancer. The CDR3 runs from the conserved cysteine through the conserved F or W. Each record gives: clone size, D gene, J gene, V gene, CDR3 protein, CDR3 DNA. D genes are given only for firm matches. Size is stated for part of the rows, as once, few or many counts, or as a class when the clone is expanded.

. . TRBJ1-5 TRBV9 CASSVDHSNQPQHF TGTGCCAGCAGCGTAGACCATAGCAATCAGCCCCAGCATTTT
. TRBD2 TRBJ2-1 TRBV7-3 CASRYTAGGGEQFF TGTGCCAGCAGATATACAGCGGGGGGCGGTGAGCAGTTCTTC
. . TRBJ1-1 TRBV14 CASSQVPGFNTEAFF TGTGCCAGCAGCCAAGTTCCCGGATTTAACACTGAAGCTTTCTTT
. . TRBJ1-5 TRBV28 CASSSGVRPQHF TGTGCCAGCAGTAGTGGGGTCAGGCCCCAGCATTTT
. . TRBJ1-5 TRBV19 CASSTLDRRNQPQHF TGTGCCAGTAGTACCCTCGACAGGCGCAATCAGCCCCAGCATTTT
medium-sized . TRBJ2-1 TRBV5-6 CASSLALISSYNEQFF TGTGCCAGCAGCTTGGCGCTTATAAGCTCCTACAATGAGCAGTTCTTC
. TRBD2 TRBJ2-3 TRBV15 CATSRGSGRGTDTQYF TGTGCCACCAGCAGGGGTAGCGGGAGAGGTACAGATACGCAGTATTTT
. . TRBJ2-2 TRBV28 CASSTPGGSGELFF TGTGCCAGCAGTACTCCTGGGGGATCCGGGGAGCTGTTTTTT
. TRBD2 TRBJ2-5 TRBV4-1 CASSQVNSGGETQYF TGCGCCAGCAGCCAAGTTAATAGCGGGGGAGAGACCCAGTACTTC
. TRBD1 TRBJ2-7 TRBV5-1 CASSNGQGEQYF TGCGCCAGCAGCAACGGACAGGGCGAGCAGTACTTC
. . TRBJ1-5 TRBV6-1 CASSEAQFRDQPQHF TGTGCCAGCAGTGAAGCGCAATTTAGAGATCAGCCCCAGCATTTT
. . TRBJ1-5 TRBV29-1 CSVSSAGVNQPQHF TGCAGCGTCTCCTCGGCAGGGGTCAATCAGCCCCAGCATTTT
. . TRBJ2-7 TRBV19 CASSTGTRTYEQYF TGTGCCAGTAGCACCGGGACGAGGACCTACGAGCAGTACTTC
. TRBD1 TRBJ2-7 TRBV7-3 CASSLTGGGSYEQYF TGTGCCAGCAGCTTAACAGGGGGCGGCTCCTACGAGCAGTACTTC
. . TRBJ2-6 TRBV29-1 CSVYSGGAGANVLTF TGCAGCGTTTATAGTGGAGGGGCTGGGGCCAACGTCCTGACTTTC
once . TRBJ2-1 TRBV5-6 CASTIQETYNEQFF TGTGCCAGCACGATCCAAGAAACCTACAATGAGCAGTTCTTC
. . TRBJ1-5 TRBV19 CASSIMRGLNQPQHF TGTGCCAGTAGTATAATGCGGGGACTCAATCAGCCCCAGCATTTT
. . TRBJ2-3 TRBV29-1 CSGRQFADTQYF TGCAGCGGTAGACAGTTCGCAGATACGCAGTATTTT
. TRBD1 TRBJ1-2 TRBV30 CAWSVADWWTGEDGYTF TGTGCCTGGAGTGTCGCCGACTGGTGGACAGGGGAAGATGGCTACACCTTC
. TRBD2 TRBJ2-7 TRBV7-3 CASSPKGLAGDEQYF TGTGCCAGCAGCCCGAAGGGACTAGCGGGAGACGAGCAGTACTTC
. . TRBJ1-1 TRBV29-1 CSAPPLRGTEAFF TGCAGCGCCCCCCCCCTCCGGGGCACTGAAGCTTTCTTT
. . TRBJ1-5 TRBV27 CASSGNSNQPQHF TGTGCCAGCTCCGGAAATAGCAATCAGCCCCAGCATTTT
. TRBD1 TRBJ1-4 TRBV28 CATGTGVEKLFF TGTGCCACCGGGACAGGGGTTGAAAAACTGTTTTTT
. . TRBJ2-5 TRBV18 CASSPSEETQYF TGTGCCAGCTCACCGTCCGAAGAGACCCAGTACTTC
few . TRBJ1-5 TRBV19 CASSSLLSTGNQPQHF TGTGCCAGTAGTTCCTTACTCTCGACAGGCAATCAGCCCCAGCATTTT
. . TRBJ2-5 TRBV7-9 CASSLVHKETQYF TGTGCCAGCAGCTTAGTCCACAAAGAGACCCAGTACTTC
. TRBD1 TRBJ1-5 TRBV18 CASSHRGQEGNQPQHF TGTGCCAGCTCACACAGGGGGCAGGAAGGCAATCAGCCCCAGCATTTT
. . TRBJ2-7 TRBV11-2 CASSLILGYEQYF TGTGCCAGCAGCTTAATCCTGGGGTACGAGCAGTACTTC
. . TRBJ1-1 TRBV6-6 CASSKMNTEAFF TGTGCCAGCAGCAAGATGAACACTGAAGCTTTCTTT